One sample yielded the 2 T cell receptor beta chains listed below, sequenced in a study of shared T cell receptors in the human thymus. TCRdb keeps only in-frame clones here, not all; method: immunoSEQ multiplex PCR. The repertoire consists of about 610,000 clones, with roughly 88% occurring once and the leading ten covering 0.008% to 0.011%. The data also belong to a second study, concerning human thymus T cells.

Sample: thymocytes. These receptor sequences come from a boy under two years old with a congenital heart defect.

CDR3 DNA sequence: TGTGCCAGCAGCCACGAGGGACTAAAACAAGAGACCCAGTACTTC. This translates into CASSHEGLKQETQYF. V and J are TRBV4-2 and TRBJ2-5; TRBD2 matches at 7 bases. Germline V gives CDR1 LGHNA, CDR2 YNFKEQ. The CDR3 covers 15 residues. The trim removed 3 bases at V and 2 bases at J, leaving 6 bases unmatched.

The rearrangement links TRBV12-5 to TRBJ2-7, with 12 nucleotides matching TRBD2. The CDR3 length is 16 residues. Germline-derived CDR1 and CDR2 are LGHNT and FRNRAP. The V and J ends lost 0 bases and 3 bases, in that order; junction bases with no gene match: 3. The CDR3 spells CASGLVLAGGNYEQYF. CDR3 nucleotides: TGTGCTAGTGGTTTGGTACTAGCGGGGGGTAACTACGAGCAGTACTTC.